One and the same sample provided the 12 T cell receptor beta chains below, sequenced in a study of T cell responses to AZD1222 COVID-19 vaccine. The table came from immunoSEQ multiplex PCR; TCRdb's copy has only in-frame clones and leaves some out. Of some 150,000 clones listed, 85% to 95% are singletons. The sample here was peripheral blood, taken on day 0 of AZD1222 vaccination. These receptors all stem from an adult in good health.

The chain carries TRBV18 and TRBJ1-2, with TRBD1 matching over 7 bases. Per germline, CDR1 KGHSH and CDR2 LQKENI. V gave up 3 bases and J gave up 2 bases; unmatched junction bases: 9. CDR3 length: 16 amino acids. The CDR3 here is CASSPMRDSHNYGYTF. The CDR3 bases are TGTGCCAGCTCACCCATGAGGGACAGCCACAACTATGGCTACACCTTC.

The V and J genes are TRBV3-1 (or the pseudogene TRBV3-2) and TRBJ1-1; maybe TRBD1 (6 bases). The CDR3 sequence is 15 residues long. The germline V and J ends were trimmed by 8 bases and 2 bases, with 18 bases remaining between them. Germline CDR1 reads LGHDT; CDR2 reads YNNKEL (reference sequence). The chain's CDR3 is CASSGWGGGNTEAFF. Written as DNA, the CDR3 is TGTGCCAGCTCCGGTTGGGGGGGCGGAAACACTGAAGCTTTCTTT.

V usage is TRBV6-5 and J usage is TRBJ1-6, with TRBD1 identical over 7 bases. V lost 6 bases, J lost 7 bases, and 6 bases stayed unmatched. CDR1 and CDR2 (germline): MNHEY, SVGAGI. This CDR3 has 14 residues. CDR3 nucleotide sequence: TGTGCCAGCAGCCACGGACAGGAAAATTCACCCCTCCACTTT. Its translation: CASSHGQENSPLHF.

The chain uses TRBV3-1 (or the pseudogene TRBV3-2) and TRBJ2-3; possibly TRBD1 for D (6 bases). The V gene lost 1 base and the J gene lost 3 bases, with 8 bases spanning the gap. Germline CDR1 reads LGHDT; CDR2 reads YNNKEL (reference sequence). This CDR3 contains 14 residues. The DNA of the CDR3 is TGTGCCAGCAGCCAAGTAACAGGGACAGATACGCAGTATTTT. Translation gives CASSQVTGTDTQYF.

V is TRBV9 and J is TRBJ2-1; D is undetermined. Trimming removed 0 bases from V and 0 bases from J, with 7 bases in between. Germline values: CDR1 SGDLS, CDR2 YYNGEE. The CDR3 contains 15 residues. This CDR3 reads CASSVAQVSYNEQFF. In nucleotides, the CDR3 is TGTGCCAGCAGCGTAGCGCAGGTCTCCTACAATGAGCAGTTCTTC.

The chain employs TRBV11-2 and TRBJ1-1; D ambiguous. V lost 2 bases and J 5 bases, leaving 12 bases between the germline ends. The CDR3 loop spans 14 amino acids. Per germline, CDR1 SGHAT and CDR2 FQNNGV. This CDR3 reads CASSLTGSWTEAFF. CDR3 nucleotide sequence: TGTGCCAGCAGCTTAACGGGATCGTGGACTGAAGCTTTCTTT.

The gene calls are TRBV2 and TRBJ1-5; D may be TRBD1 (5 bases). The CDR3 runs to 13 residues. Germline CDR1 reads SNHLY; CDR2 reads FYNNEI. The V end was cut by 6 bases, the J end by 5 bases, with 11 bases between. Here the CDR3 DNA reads TGTGCCAGCAGACGGGACCCCTATCAGCCCCAGCATTTT. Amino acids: CASRRDPYQPQHF. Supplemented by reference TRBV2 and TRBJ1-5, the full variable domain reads EPEVTQTPSHQVTQMGQEVILRCVPISNHLYFYWYRQILGQKVEFLVSFYNNEISEKSEIFDDQFSVERPDGSNFTLKIRSTKLEDSAMYFCASRRDPYQPQHFGDGTRLSIL.

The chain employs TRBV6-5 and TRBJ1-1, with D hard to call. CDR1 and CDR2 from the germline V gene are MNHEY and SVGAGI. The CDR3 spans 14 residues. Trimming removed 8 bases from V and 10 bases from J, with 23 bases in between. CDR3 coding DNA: TGTGCCAGCTCAGTTACCTTGGCCAGCTTCGGAGCTTTCTTT. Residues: CASSVTLASFGAFF.

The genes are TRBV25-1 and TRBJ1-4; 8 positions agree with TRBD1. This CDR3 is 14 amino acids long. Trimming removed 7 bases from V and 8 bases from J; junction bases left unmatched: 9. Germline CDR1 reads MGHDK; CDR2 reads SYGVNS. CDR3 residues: CASMDRAGREKLFF. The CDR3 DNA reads TGTGCCAGCATGGACAGGGCGGGGAGGGAAAAACTGTTTTTT.

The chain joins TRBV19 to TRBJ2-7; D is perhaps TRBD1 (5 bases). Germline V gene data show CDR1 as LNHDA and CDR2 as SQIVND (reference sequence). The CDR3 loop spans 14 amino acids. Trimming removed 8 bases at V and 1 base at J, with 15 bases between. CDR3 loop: CASRRQRESYEQYF. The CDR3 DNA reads TGTGCCAGTCGCCGACAGCGAGAGTCCTACGAGCAGTACTTC. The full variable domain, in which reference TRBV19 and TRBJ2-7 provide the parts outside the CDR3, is DGGITQSPKYLFRKEGQNVTLSCEQNLNHDAMYWYRQDPGQGLRLIYYSQIVNDFQKGDIAEGYSVSREKKESFPLTVTSAQKNPTAFYLCASRRQRESYEQYFGPGTRLTVT.

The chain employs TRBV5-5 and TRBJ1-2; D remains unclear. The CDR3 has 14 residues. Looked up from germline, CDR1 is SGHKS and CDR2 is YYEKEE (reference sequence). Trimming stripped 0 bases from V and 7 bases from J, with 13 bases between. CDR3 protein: CASSLVEYYGGYTF. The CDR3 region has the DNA TGTGCCAGCAGCTTGGTGGAATACTATGGTGGCTACACCTTC.

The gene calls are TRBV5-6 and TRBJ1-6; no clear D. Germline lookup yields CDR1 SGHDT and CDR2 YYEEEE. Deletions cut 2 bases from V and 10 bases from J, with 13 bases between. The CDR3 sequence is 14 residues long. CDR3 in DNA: TGTGCCAGCAGCTTATATCCTCTCGGCTCACCCCTCCACTTT. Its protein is CASSLYPLGSPLHF.